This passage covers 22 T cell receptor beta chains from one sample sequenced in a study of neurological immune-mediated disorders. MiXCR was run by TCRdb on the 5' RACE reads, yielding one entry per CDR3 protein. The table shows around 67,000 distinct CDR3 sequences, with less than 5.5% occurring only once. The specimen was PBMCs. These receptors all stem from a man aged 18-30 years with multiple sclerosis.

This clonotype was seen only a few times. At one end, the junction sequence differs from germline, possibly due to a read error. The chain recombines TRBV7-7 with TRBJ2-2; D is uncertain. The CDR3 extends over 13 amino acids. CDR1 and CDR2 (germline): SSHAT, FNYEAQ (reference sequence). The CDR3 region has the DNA TGTGCTAGCAGCTTAAAGATCTCCGGGGAGCTGTTTTTT. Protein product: CASSLKISGELFF.

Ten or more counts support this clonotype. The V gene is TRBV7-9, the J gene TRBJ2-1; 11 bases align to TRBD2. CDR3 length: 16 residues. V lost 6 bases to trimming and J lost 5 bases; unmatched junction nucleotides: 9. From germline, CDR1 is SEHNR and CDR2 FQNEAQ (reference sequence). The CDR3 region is CASSRLAGKMNNEQFF. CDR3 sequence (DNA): TGTGCCAGCAGTAGACTAGCGGGGAAGATGAACAATGAGCAGTTCTTC.

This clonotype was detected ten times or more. CDR3 coding DNA: TGTGCCAGCAGCGCGCAAGTGAACTATGGCTACACCTTC. As protein: CASSAQVNYGYTF. The chain recombines TRBV6-5 with TRBJ1-2; D unresolved. Trimming pared 6 bases from V and 2 bases from J, leaving 10 bases between. The CDR3 spans 13 residues. Germline values: CDR1 MNHEY, CDR2 SVGAGI.

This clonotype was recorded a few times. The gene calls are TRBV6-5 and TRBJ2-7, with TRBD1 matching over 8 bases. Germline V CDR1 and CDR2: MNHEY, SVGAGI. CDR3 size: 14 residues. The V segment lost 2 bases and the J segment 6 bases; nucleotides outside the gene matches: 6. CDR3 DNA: TGTGCCAGCAGTTACGGAACAGGGGGATTCGAGCAGTACTTC. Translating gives CASSYGTGGFEQYF.

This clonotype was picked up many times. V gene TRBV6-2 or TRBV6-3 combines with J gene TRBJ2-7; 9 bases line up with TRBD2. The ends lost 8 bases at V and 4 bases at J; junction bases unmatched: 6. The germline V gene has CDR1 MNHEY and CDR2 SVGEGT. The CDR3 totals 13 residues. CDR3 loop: CASAVSGRYEQYF. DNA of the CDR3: TGTGCCAGCGCTGTAAGCGGGAGGTACGAGCAGTACTTC.

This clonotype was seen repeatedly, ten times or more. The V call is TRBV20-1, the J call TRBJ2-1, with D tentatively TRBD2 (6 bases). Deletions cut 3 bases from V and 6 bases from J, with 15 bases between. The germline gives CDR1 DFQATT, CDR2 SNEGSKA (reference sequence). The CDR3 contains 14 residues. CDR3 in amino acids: CSARVAAGPNEQFF. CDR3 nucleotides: TGCAGTGCTAGGGTCGCGGCGGGGCCCAATGAGCAGTTCTTC.

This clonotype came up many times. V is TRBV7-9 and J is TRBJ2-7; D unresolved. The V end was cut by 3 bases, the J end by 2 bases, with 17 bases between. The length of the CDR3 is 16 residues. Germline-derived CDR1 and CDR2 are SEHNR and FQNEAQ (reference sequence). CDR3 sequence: CASSFLGAGNPYEQYF. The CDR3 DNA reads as TGTGCCAGCAGCTTTTTAGGCGCAGGAAACCCCTACGAGCAGTACTTC.

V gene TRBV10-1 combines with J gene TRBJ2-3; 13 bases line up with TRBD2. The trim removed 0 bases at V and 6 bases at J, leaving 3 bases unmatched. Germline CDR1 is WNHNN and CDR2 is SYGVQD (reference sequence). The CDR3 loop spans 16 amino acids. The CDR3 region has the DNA TGCGCCAGCAGTGAGTCGACTAGCGGGGGGTTGGATACGCAGTATTTT. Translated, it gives CASSESTSGGLDTQYF.

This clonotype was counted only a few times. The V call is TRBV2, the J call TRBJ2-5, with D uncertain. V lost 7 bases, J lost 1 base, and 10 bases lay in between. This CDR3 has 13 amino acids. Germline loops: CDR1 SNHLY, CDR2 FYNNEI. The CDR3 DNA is TGTGCCAGCATGTTCCAAAGCCAAGAGACCCAGTACTTC. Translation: CASMFQSQETQYF.

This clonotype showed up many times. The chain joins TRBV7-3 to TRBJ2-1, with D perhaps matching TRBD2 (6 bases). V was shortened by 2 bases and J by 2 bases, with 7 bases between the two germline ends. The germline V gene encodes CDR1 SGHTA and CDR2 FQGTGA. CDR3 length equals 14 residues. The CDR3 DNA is TGTGCCAGCAGCTTAGCGGGACCCTACAATGAGCAGTTCTTC. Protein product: CASSLAGPYNEQFF.

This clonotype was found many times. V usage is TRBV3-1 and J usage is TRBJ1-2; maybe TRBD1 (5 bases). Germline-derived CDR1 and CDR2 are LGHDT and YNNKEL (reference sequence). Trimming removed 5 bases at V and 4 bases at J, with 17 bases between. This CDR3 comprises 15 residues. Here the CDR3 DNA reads TGTGCCAGCAGCGAGCCGGGCCAGGGACTCTATGGCTACACCTTC. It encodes CASSEPGQGLYGYTF.

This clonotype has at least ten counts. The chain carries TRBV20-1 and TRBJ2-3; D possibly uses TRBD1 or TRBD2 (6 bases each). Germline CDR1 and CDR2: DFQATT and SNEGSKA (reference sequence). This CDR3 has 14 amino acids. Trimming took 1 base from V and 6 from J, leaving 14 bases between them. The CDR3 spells CSARVPGGPDTQYF. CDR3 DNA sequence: TGCAGTGCTAGAGTCCCTGGGGGGCCGGATACGCAGTATTTT.

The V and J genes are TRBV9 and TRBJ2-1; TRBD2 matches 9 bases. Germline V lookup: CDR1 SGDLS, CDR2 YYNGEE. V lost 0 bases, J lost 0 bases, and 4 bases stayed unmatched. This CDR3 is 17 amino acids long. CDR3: CASSVDDSGGSYNEQFF. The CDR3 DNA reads TGTGCCAGCAGCGTAGATGATAGCGGGGGCTCCTACAATGAGCAGTTCTTC. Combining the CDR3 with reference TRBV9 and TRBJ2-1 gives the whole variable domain DSGVTQTPKHLITATGQRVTLRCSPRSGDLSVYWYQQSLDQGLQFLIQYYNGEERAKGNILERFSAQQFPDLHSELNLSSLELGDSALYFCASSVDDSGGSYNEQFFGPGTRLTVL.

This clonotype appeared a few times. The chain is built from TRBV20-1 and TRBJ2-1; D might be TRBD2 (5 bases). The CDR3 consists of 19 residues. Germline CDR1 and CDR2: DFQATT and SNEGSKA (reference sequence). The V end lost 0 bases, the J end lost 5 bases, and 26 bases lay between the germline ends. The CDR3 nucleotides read TGCAGTGCTAGAGATCTCCGGTTTAGGACTCGGTCAGAAGACAATGAGCAGTTCTTC. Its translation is CSARDLRFRTRSEDNEQFF.

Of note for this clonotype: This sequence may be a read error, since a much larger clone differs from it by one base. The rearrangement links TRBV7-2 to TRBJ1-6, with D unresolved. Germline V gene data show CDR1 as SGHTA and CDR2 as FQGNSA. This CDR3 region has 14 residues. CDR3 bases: TGTGCCAGCAGCTTAGTAAAGCGGAATTCACCCCTCAACTTT. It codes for CASSLVKRNSPLNF.

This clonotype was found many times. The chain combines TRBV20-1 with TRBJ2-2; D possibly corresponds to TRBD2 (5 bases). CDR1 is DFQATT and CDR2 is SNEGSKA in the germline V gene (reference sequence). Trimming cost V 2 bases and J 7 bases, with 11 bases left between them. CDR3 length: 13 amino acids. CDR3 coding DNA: TGCAGTGCTAGACCCCTCGCGGGCGGGGAGCTGTTTTTT. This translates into CSARPLAGGELFF.

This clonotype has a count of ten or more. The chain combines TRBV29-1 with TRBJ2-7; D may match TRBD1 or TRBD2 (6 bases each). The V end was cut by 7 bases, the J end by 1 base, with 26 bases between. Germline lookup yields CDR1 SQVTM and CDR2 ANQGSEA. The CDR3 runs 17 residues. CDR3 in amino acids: CSATQIRGGTTSYEQYF. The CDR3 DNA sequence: TGCAGCGCCACTCAAATACGAGGGGGGACAACATCCTACGAGCAGTACTTC.

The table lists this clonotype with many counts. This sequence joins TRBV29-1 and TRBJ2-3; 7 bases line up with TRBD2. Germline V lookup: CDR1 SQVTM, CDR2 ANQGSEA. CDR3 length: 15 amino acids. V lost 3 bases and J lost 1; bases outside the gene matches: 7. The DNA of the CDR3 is TGCAGCGTTGAGGGAGGGGAAGGGGGCACAGATACGCAGTATTTT. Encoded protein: CSVEGGEGGTDTQYF.

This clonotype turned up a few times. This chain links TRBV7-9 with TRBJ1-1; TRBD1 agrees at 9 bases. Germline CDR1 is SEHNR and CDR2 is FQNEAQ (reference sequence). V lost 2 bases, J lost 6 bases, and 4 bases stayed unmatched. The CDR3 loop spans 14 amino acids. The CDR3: CASSLHRQGAEAFF. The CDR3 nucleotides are TGTGCCAGCAGCTTACACCGACAGGGGGCTGAAGCTTTCTTT.

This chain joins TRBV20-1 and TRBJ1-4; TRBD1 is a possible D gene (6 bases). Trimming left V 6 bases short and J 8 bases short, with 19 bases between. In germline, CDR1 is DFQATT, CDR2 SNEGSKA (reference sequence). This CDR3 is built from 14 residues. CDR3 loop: CSARDGGGEEKLFF. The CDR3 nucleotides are TGCAGTGCACGAGACGGGGGCGGTGAGGAAAAACTGTTTTTT.

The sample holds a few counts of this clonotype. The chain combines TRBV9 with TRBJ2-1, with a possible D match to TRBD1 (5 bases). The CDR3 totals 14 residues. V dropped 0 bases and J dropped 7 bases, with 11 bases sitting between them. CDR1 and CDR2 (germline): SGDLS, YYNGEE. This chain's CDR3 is CASSVAEKGNEQFF. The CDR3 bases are TGTGCCAGCAGCGTAGCTGAAAAGGGGAATGAGCAGTTCTTC.

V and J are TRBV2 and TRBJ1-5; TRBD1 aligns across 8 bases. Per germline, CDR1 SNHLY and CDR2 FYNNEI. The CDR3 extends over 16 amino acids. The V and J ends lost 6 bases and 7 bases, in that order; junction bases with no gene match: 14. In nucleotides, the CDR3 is TGTGCCAGCAGGTTCAGGGGGCCACAAACGGGACAGCCCCAGCATTTT. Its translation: CASRFRGPQTGQPQHF.